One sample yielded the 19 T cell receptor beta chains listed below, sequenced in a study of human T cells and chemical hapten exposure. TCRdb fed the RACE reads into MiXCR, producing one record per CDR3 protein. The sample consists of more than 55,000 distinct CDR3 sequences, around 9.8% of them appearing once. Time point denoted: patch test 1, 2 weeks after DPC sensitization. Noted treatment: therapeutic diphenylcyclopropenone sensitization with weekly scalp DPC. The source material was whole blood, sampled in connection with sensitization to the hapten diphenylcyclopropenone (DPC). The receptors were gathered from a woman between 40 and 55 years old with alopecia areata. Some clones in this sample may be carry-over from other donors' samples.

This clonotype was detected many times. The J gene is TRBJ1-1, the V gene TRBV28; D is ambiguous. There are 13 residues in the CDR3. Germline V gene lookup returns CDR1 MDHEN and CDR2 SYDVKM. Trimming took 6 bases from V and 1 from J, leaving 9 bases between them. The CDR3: CASRLIGNTEAFF. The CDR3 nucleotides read TGTGCCAGCAGGCTGATCGGGAACACTGAAGCTTTCTTT. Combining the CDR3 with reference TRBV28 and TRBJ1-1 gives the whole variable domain DVKVTQSSRYLVKRTGEKVFLECVQDMDHENMFWYRQDPGLGLRLIYFSYDVKMKEKGDIPEGYSVSREKKERFSLILESASTNQTSMYLCASRLIGNTEAFFGQGTRLTVV.

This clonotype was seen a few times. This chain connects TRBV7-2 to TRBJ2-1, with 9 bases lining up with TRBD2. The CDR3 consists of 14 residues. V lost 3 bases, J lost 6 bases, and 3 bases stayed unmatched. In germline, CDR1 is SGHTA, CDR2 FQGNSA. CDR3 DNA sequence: TGTGCCAGCAGCTTTGCGGGGGGGCTCAATGAGCAGTTCTTC. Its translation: CASSFAGGLNEQFF.

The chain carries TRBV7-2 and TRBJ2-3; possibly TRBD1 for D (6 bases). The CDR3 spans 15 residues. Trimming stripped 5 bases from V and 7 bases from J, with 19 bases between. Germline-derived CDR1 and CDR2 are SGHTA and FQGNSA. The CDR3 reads CASSGERAQGYTQYF. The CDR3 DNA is TGTGCCAGCAGCGGGGAAAGGGCCCAGGGGTATACGCAGTATTTT.

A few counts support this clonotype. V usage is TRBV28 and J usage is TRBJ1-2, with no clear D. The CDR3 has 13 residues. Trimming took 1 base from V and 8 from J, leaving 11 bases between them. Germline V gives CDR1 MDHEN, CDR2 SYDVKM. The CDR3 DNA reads TGTGCCAGCAGTTTATTAGAGGGCTCGGGCTACACCTTC. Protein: CASSLLEGSGYTF.

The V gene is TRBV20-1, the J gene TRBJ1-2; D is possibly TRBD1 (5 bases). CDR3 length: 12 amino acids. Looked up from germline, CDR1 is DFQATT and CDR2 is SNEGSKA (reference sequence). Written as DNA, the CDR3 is TGCAGCGGTGGCGGGACCGCCTATGGCTACACCTTC. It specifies CSGGGTAYGYTF.

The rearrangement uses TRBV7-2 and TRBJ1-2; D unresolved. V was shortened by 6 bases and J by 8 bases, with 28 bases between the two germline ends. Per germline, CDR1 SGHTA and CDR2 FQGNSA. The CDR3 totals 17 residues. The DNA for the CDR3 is TGTGCCAGCAGGGAGAGGGTTAGTGGCGTCCCACCGTCAGGCTACACCTTC. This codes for CASRERVSGVPPSGYTF.

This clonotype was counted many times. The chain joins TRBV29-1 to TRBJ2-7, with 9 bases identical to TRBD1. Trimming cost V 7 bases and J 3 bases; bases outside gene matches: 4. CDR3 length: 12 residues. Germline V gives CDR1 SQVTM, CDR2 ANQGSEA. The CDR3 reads CSASTGGYEQYF. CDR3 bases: TGCAGCGCTTCGACAGGGGGCTACGAGCAGTACTTC.

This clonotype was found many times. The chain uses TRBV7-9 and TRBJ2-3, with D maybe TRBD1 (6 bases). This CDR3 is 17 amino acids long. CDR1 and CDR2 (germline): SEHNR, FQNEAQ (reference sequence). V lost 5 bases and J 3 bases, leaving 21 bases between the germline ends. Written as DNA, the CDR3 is TGTGCCAGCAGCGATCAACAAACAGGGATTGGAACAGATACGCAGTATTTT. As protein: CASSDQQTGIGTDTQYF.

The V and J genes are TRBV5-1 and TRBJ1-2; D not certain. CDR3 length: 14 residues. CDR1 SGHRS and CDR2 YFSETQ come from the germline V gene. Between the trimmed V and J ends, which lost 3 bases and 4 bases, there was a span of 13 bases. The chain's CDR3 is CASSSKGPIYGYTF. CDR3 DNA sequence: TGCGCCAGCAGCTCCAAAGGCCCGATCTATGGCTACACCTTC.

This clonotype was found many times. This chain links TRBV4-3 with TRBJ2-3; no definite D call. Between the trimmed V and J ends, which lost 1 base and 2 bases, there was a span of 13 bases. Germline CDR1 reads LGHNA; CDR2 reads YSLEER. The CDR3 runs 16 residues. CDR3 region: CASSQGALLFTDTQYF. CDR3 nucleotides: TGCGCCAGCAGCCAAGGGGCCCTACTTTTCACAGATACGCAGTATTTT.

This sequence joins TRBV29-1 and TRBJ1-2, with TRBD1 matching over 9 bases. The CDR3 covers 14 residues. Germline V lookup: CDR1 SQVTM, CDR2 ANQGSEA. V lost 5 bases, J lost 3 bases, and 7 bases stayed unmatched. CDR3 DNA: TGCAGCGTTCACAGACAGGGGGACGACTATGGCTACACCTTC. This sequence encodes CSVHRQGDDYGYTF. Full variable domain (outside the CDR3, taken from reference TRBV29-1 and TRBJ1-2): SAVISQKPSRDICQRGTSLTIQCQVDSQVTMMFWYRQQPGQSLTLIATANQGSEATYESGFVIDKFPISRPNLTFSTLTVSNMSPEDSSIYLCSVHRQGDDYGYTFGSGTRLTVV.

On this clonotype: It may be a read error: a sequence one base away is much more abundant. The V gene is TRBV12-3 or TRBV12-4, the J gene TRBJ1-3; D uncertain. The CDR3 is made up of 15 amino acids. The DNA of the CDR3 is TGTGCCAGCAGTTTAAGTCCCGGGGATGGAAACTCCATATATTTT. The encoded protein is CASSLSPGDGNSIYF.

The CDR3 sequence: CASSQDRLAGVTQYF. The DNA for the CDR3 is TGTGCCAGCAGCCAAGATCGGCTAGCGGGCGTGACCCAGTACTTC. The chain carries TRBV4-2 and TRBJ2-5, with 8 bases lining up with TRBD2. Germline V CDR1 and CDR2: LGHNA, YNFKEQ. V lost 0 bases and J lost 7; bases outside the gene matches: 7. CDR3 length: 15 residues.

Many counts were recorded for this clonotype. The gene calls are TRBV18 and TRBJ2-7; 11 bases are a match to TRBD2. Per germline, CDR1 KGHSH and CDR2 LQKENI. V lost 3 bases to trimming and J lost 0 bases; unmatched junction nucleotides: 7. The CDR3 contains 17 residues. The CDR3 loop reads CASSPASGGTSSYEQYF. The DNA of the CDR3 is TGTGCCAGCTCACCCGCTAGCGGGGGGACGAGCTCCTACGAGCAGTACTTC.

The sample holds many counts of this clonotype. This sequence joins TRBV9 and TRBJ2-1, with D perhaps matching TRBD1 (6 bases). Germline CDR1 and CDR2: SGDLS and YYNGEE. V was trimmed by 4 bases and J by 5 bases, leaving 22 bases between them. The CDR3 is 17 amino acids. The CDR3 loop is CASSYHRAIGDHNEQFF. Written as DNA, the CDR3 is TGTGCCAGCAGCTACCACAGGGCTATTGGGGACCACAATGAGCAGTTCTTC.

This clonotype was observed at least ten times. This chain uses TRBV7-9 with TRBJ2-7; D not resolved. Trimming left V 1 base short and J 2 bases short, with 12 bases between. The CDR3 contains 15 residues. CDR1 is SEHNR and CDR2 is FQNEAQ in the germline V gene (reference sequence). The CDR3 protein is CASSLVGRTPYEQYF. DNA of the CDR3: TGTGCCAGCAGCTTAGTCGGCAGAACCCCCTACGAGCAGTACTTC.

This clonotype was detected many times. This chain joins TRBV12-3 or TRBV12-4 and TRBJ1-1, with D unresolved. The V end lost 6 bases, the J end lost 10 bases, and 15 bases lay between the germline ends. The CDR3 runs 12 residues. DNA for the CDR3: TGTGCCAGCAGCCCATCCCCAACTCGAGCTTTCTTT. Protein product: CASSPSPTRAFF.

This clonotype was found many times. DNA of the CDR3: TGTGCCATCAGTGAAATTTTGCGAACCGCCGCTAACTACAATGAGCAGTTCTTC. Translated, it gives CAISEILRTAANYNEQFF. The J gene is TRBJ2-1, the V gene TRBV10-3; no firm D call. V was shortened by 3 bases and J by 3 bases, with 21 bases between the two germline ends. Germline CDR1 ENHRY, CDR2 SYGVKD. The CDR3 spans 18 residues.

CDR3 sequence: CSARPTSGGWNGELFF. DNA of the CDR3: TGCAGTGCTAGACCTACTAGCGGGGGATGGAACGGGGAGCTGTTTTTT. This chain connects TRBV20-1 to TRBJ2-2, with 11 bases aligning to TRBD2. The CDR3 length is 16 residues. J lost 7 bases, V lost 2 bases, and 9 bases had no gene match. Germline V gives CDR1 DFQATT, CDR2 SNEGSKA (reference sequence).